A selection of T cell receptor beta chains follows, all from one sample in a study of cytomegalovirus exposure and HLA in healthy donors. TCRdb keeps only in-frame clones here, not all; method: immunoSEQ multiplex PCR. The sample shows some 68,000 clones, approximately 96% of them seen only once. The sequencing sample was made of PBMCs. The receptors come from a man aged 18 to 35 in good health and CMV-seronegative. Both conserved end residues are part of each CDR3. Fields, in order: J gene, D gene, V gene, clone size, CDR3 DNA, CDR3 protein. D genes are given only for firm matches. Rows may omit the clone size; those that give it use once, few, many or a size class.

j_gene: TRBJ1-2
d_gene: .
v_gene: TRBV4-2
abundance: .
CDR3nt: TGTGCCAGCAGCCAAGATAAAACGGGCCTGGCAGGGTCTTCTTATGGCTACACCTTC
CDR3aa: CASSQDKTGLAGSSYGYTF

j_gene: TRBJ1-2
d_gene: .
v_gene: TRBV30
abundance: .
CDR3nt: TGTGCCTGGGCGGTCCCGGGAGGGGGCTACACCTTC
CDR3aa: CAWAVPGGGYTF

j_gene: TRBJ1-2
d_gene: TRBD1
v_gene: TRBV5-4
abundance: .
CDR3nt: TGTGCCAGCAGCTCGGGACAGGCGGGTAACTATGGCTACACCTTC
CDR3aa: CASSSGQAGNYGYTF

j_gene: TRBJ2-3
d_gene: TRBD2
v_gene: TRBV6-5
abundance: .
CDR3nt: TGTGCCAGCAGTTATGGGACTAGCAGCACAGATACGCAGTATTTT
CDR3aa: CASSYGTSSTDTQYF

j_gene: TRBJ1-4
d_gene: TRBD1
v_gene: TRBV28
abundance: .
CDR3nt: TGTGCCAGCAGTTTATTACCGGGACAGGGGTCTGAAAAACTGTTTTTT
CDR3aa: CASSLLPGQGSEKLFF

j_gene: TRBJ1-4
d_gene: TRBD1
v_gene: TRBV2
abundance: few
CDR3nt: TGTGCCAGCACCCCAACTGCGGGACAGAGGCTGTTTTTT
CDR3aa: CASTPTAGQRLFF

j_gene: TRBJ2-3
d_gene: TRBD1
v_gene: TRBV27
abundance: .
CDR3nt: TGTGCCAGCAGTTTAGTCCGGGACAGGGGTGATACGCAGTATTTT
CDR3aa: CASSLVRDRGDTQYF

j_gene: TRBJ2-7
d_gene: .
v_gene: TRBV7-9
abundance: .
CDR3nt: TGTGCCAGCAGTTCATTGTTTGGGGGCCGTGACGAGCAGTACTTC
CDR3aa: CASSSLFGGRDEQYF

j_gene: TRBJ2-2
d_gene: TRBD1
v_gene: TRBV9
abundance: .
CDR3nt: TGTGCCAGCAGCGGACAGGGCGGCGGGGAGCTGTTTTTT
CDR3aa: CASSGQGGGELFF

j_gene: TRBJ1-3
d_gene: .
v_gene: TRBV29-1
abundance: .
CDR3nt: TGCAGCGTTGAAGTGGGGGCCGTACGGTCTGGAAACACCATATATTTT
CDR3aa: CSVEVGAVRSGNTIYF

j_gene: TRBJ1-2
d_gene: .
v_gene: TRBV5-1
abundance: .
CDR3nt: TGCGCCAGCAGCCCGAGGGAGCCCTATGGCTACACCTTC
CDR3aa: CASSPREPYGYTF

j_gene: TRBJ2-1
d_gene: .
v_gene: TRBV12-5
abundance: .
CDR3nt: TGTGCTAGTGGTTCCCCGGGACTCCTTCCCTACAATGAGCAGTTCTTC
CDR3aa: CASGSPGLLPYNEQFF

j_gene: TRBJ2-6
d_gene: .
v_gene: TRBV30
abundance: once
CDR3nt: TGTGCCTGGAGGAAACCACAGGGGAGGTTACTCTCTGGGGCCAACGTCCTGACTTTC
CDR3aa: CAWRKPQGRLLSGANVLTF

j_gene: TRBJ1-1
d_gene: TRBD1
v_gene: TRBV15
abundance: .
CDR3nt: TGTGCCACCAGCGGCCCACAGGGGGCTTCTGAAGCTTTCTTT
CDR3aa: CATSGPQGASEAFF

j_gene: TRBJ1-6
d_gene: .
v_gene: TRBV12-2
abundance: .
CDR3nt: TGTGCAAGTCGTTTAGGGACAGGGTCACGGGGCTCCTATAATTCACCCCTCCACTTT
CDR3aa: CASRLGTGSRGSYNSPLHF

j_gene: TRBJ1-5
d_gene: TRBD1
v_gene: TRBV27
abundance: .
CDR3nt: TGTGCCAGCAGTTTAATCGGACAGGGCGGATTTAGCAATCAGCCCCAGCATTTT
CDR3aa: CASSLIGQGGFSNQPQHF

j_gene: TRBJ1-3
d_gene: .
v_gene: TRBV11-2
abundance: .
CDR3nt: TGTGCCAGCAGCTTATCAGGCTCTGGAAACACCATATATTTT
CDR3aa: CASSLSGSGNTIYF

j_gene: TRBJ1-1
d_gene: .
v_gene: TRBV4-1
abundance: .
CDR3nt: TGCGCCAGCAGCCAGTTCGGGTCGAGCGGGATGAACACTGAAGCTTTCTTT
CDR3aa: CASSQFGSSGMNTEAFF

j_gene: TRBJ1-1
d_gene: TRBD1
v_gene: TRBV4-2
abundance: .
CDR3nt: TGTGCCAGCAGCCAAGTTTGGCAGGGGGAAACTGAAGCTTTCTTT
CDR3aa: CASSQVWQGETEAFF

j_gene: TRBJ2-3
d_gene: TRBD1
v_gene: TRBV29-1
abundance: .
CDR3nt: TGCAGCGTTGAAGCCACAGGGGGCACAGATACGCAGTATTTT
CDR3aa: CSVEATGGTDTQYF

j_gene: TRBJ2-4
d_gene: .
v_gene: TRBV29-1
abundance: .
CDR3nt: TGCAGCGTGAGGGATGGGGGGAGAAACATTCAGTACTTC
CDR3aa: CSVRDGGRNIQYF

j_gene: TRBJ2-2
d_gene: .
v_gene: TRBV19
abundance: once
CDR3nt: TGTGCCAGTAGTTCTACAGATTTCACCGGGGAGCTGTTTTTT
CDR3aa: CASSSTDFTGELFF

j_gene: TRBJ2-7
d_gene: .
v_gene: TRBV9
abundance: .
CDR3nt: TGTGCCAGCAGCCCCGGCGGTGAGAACTACGAGCAGTACTTC
CDR3aa: CASSPGGENYEQYF

j_gene: TRBJ1-2
d_gene: .
v_gene: TRBV21-1
abundance: .
CDR3nt: TGTGCCAGCAGCAAATGCGGGACAGCCCTTCTTCCTAACTATGGCTACACCTTC
CDR3aa: CASSKCGTALLPNYGYTF

j_gene: TRBJ1-3
d_gene: .
v_gene: TRBV7-8
abundance: .
CDR3nt: TGTGCCAGCAGCTTCGACGGAGACTCTGGAAACACCATATATTTT
CDR3aa: CASSFDGDSGNTIYF

j_gene: TRBJ2-6
d_gene: .
v_gene: TRBV28
abundance: .
CDR3nt: TGTGCCAGTCACTCTGGGGCCAACGTCCTGACTTTC
CDR3aa: CASHSGANVLTF

j_gene: TRBJ2-5
d_gene: .
v_gene: TRBV4-1
abundance: .
CDR3nt: TGCGCCAGCAGCCGTCTGGGAGGAGAGACCCAGTACTTC
CDR3aa: CASSRLGGETQYF

j_gene: TRBJ2-7
d_gene: .
v_gene: TRBV6-6
abundance: .
CDR3nt: TGTGCCAGCAGTTACTCGTCGGGTCCGGGAAATGGCGAGCAGTACTTC
CDR3aa: CASSYSSGPGNGEQYF

j_gene: TRBJ2-3
d_gene: .
v_gene: TRBV9
abundance: .
CDR3nt: TGTGCCAGCAGCGCAAGCACAGATACGCAGTATTTT
CDR3aa: CASSASTDTQYF

j_gene: TRBJ1-5
d_gene: TRBD1
v_gene: TRBV9
abundance: .
CDR3nt: TGTGCCAGCACCGTGGGGGACAGGGAAAGCAATCAGCCCCAGCATTTT
CDR3aa: CASTVGDRESNQPQHF

j_gene: TRBJ1-5
d_gene: TRBD1
v_gene: TRBV29-1
abundance: .
CDR3nt: TGCAGCGTTGTACAGGGGGATCAGCCCCAGCATTTT
CDR3aa: CSVVQGDQPQHF

j_gene: TRBJ2-5
d_gene: .
v_gene: TRBV7-9
abundance: once
CDR3nt: TGTGCCAGCAGCATGGCAGGGAACCGGGAGACCCAGTACTTC
CDR3aa: CASSMAGNRETQYF

j_gene: TRBJ1-2
d_gene: TRBD1
v_gene: TRBV7-9
abundance: .
CDR3nt: TGTGCCAGCAGCTTACCAGGGGACAGCGGCTACACCTTC
CDR3aa: CASSLPGDSGYTF

j_gene: TRBJ2-7
d_gene: .
v_gene: TRBV2
abundance: .
CDR3nt: TGTGCCAGCAGTCAGATCTACGAGCAGTACTTC
CDR3aa: CASSQIYEQYF

j_gene: TRBJ2-7
d_gene: TRBD1
v_gene: TRBV12-5
abundance: .
CDR3nt: TGTGCTAGTGGTACGACAGGGCCCTACGAGCAGTACTTC
CDR3aa: CASGTTGPYEQYF

j_gene: TRBJ2-3
d_gene: .
v_gene: TRBV29-1
abundance: .
CDR3nt: TGCAGCGTGGAGCGAGGGAACGGAGATACGCAGTATTTT
CDR3aa: CSVERGNGDTQYF

j_gene: TRBJ1-1
d_gene: TRBD1
v_gene: TRBV5-4
abundance: .
CDR3nt: TGTGCCAGCAGCTCGACAGGGATGAACACTGAAGCTTTCTTT
CDR3aa: CASSSTGMNTEAFF

j_gene: TRBJ2-3
d_gene: TRBD1
v_gene: TRBV6-1
abundance: .
CDR3nt: TGTGCCAGCAGTTCCCTAGGGGGCGGGACAGATACGCAGTATTTT
CDR3aa: CASSSLGGGTDTQYF

j_gene: TRBJ2-4
d_gene: .
v_gene: TRBV7-9
abundance: .
CDR3nt: TGTGCCAGCAGCCGGACGTGGGACTTAAACATTCAGTACTTC
CDR3aa: CASSRTWDLNIQYF

j_gene: TRBJ2-1
d_gene: TRBD2
v_gene: TRBV25-1
abundance: .
CDR3nt: TGTGCCAGCAGTGATTCTAGCGGGAGCAATGAGCAGTTCTTC
CDR3aa: CASSDSSGSNEQFF

j_gene: TRBJ2-1
d_gene: TRBD1
v_gene: TRBV5-1
abundance: .
CDR3nt: TGCGCCAGCAGCTTGGGACAGGGGGTGGGTGAGCAGTTCTTC
CDR3aa: CASSLGQGVGEQFF